These T cell receptor beta chains were read from a single sample in a study of a mutant IDH1 vaccine in newly diagnosed glioma. Assay: immunoSEQ multiplex PCR; the TCRdb copy retains only in-frame clones and omits some. The table lists tens of thousands of clones, about 83% of them singletons. The starting material was peripheral blood mononuclear cells (PBMCs), obtained from a glioma patient treated with radiotherapy, temozolomide or both. Receptors were obtained from a woman aged 18-30 years with glioma. Some clones in this sample may be carry-over from other donors' samples. Both conserved end residues are part of each CDR3. The D gene is left open where the match is weak. Clone sizes are given selectively: once, few, many, or a class where the clone is expanded.

size: once
V: TRBV5-1
D: NA
J: TRBJ1-3
DNA: TGCGCCAGCAGCCAGGGAGTTCCTGGAAACACCATATATTTT
CDR3: CASSQGVPGNTIYF

size: NA
V: TRBV11-3
D: NA
J: TRBJ1-2
DNA: TGTGCCAGCAGCCACGGGGATGGCTACACCTTC
CDR3: CASSHGDGYTF

size: few
V: TRBV5-1
D: NA
J: TRBJ2-5
DNA: TGCGCCAGCAGCTTGGCCCTAAGTACCCAGTACTTC
CDR3: CASSLALSTQYF

size: NA
V: TRBV5-1
D: TRBD2
J: TRBJ2-1
DNA: TGCGCCAGCAGCTTGGGGACTAGCAATGAGCAGTTCTTC
CDR3: CASSLGTSNEQFF

size: once
V: TRBV7-2
D: TRBD1
J: TRBJ1-5
DNA: TGTGCCAGCTCGAGGGGGCTGGGGCAGCCCCAGCATTTT
CDR3: CASSRGLGQPQHF

size: NA
V: TRBV5-6
D: TRBD2
J: TRBJ2-7
DNA: TGTGCCAGCAGCTTAGGTCCTAGCGGGAGTCCTCCCTCCTACGAGCAGTACTTC
CDR3: CASSLGPSGSPPSYEQYF

size: NA
V: TRBV10-3
D: NA
J: TRBJ2-1
DNA: TGTGCCGTACTAATCAAAGGGGATGAGCAGTTCTTC
CDR3: CAVLIKGDEQFF

size: NA
V: TRBV19
D: NA
J: TRBJ2-3
DNA: TGTGCCAGTAGTATTTTGGGGGCCCCCTCCACAGATACGCAGTATTTT
CDR3: CASSILGAPSTDTQYF

size: NA
V: TRBV4-1
D: TRBD2
J: TRBJ2-7
DNA: TGCGCCAGCAGCCTTGGACTAGCGCGGACCTACGAGCAGTACTTC
CDR3: CASSLGLARTYEQYF

size: NA
V: TRBV19
D: NA
J: TRBJ1-1
DNA: TGTGCCAGTAGTATCGGAGCGATGAACACTGAAGCTTTCTTT
CDR3: CASSIGAMNTEAFF

size: NA
V: TRBV7-2
D: NA
J: TRBJ2-7
DNA: TGTGCCAGCAGCTTAGCGGGACTGCCCGCTCGCGAGCAGTACTTC
CDR3: CASSLAGLPAREQYF

size: NA
V: TRBV5-1
D: NA
J: TRBJ2-7
DNA: TGCGCCAGCAGCTTGGAGGGGGAAACCTACGAGCAGTACTTC
CDR3: CASSLEGETYEQYF

size: NA
V: TRBV2
D: NA
J: TRBJ1-1
DNA: TGTGCCAGCAGTGTTGAAGGGGTAACGAACACTGAAGCTTTCTTT
CDR3: CASSVEGVTNTEAFF

size: NA
V: TRBV5-6
D: NA
J: TRBJ1-1
DNA: TGTGCCAGCAGCTACGGGGACGGAAACACTGAAGCTTTCTTT
CDR3: CASSYGDGNTEAFF

size: NA
V: TRBV2
D: NA
J: TRBJ1-2
DNA: TGTGCCAGCAGGATACAGGGAGGCTACACCTTC
CDR3: CASRIQGGYTF

size: NA
V: TRBV9
D: TRBD2
J: TRBJ2-3
DNA: TGTGCCAGCAGCATACAGCCGGGACTAGCCCCTTTCACAGATACGCAGTATTTT
CDR3: CASSIQPGLAPFTDTQYF

size: NA
V: TRBV13
D: NA
J: TRBJ2-5
DNA: TGTGCCAGCAGCGTAGGGTCTGGCCGACAAGAGACCCAGTACTTC
CDR3: CASSVGSGRQETQYF

size: NA
V: TRBV2
D: TRBD2
J: TRBJ2-1
DNA: TGTGCCAGCATGGGCTCTAGCGGGAGGAAAGCTGGCATTGAGCAGTTCTTC
CDR3: CASMGSSGRKAGIEQFF

size: NA
V: TRBV5-5
D: NA
J: TRBJ2-7
DNA: TGTGCCAGCAGCTCCAAATACGAGCAGTACTTC
CDR3: CASSSKYEQYF